The 19 T cell receptor beta chains reported below all come from one sample, sequenced in a study of T cells expressing NK-cell markers (dated by TCRdb to 2019 to 2021). The library was generated by 5' RACE. The reads were generated on an Illumina HiSeq 2000. TCRdb reprocessed the public reads and reports one entry per CDR3 protein sequence, without DNA. The sample table on file contains 150,000 to 180,000 distinct CDR3 sequences. Together, the top ten hold 30% to 45% of the sample. Specimen: blood T cells: a sorted CD56 or NKG2C T cell subset, CD4+ or CD8+ T cells, or bulk PBMC T cells (not recorded which). Receptors were obtained from a woman aged 45-65 years in good health. Donor details come from another sample of the same person, matched by shared clones.

V and J are TRBV6-6 and TRBJ2-7; TCRdb calls TRBD1, which cannot be checked without DNA. CDR3 size: 14 residues. CDR1 is MNHNY and CDR2 is SVGAGI in the germline V gene (reference sequence). This CDR3 reads CASTPFPGDYEQYF.

The J gene is TRBJ2-7, the V gene TRBV7-6. This CDR3 has 12 residues. Germline loops: CDR1 SGHVS, CDR2 FNYEAQ. CDR3 in amino acids: CASSLYSYEQYF.

The chain links TRBV29-1 to TRBJ2-2. The CDR3 is made up of 15 amino acids. Germline V CDR1 and CDR2: SQVTM, ANQGSEA. This chain's CDR3 is CSVELPPPSTGELFF.

This chain uses TRBV18 with TRBJ2-2; with no DNA, the TCRdb D assignment of TRBD1 cannot be verified. The CDR3 runs 14 residues. CDR1 and CDR2 from the germline V gene are KGHSH and LQKENI. The CDR3 loop is CASSPLDTAGELFF.

This chain uses TRBV12-3 or TRBV12-4 with TRBJ2-1; TCRdb reports TRBD1, a call that lacks DNA to check it against. This CDR3 contains 15 residues. This chain's CDR3 is CASSLGSVWGDEQFF.

The chain recombines TRBV19 with TRBJ2-3; TCRdb's D call, TRBD1, is unchecked because there is no DNA. Germline V CDR1 and CDR2: LNHDA, SQIVND (reference sequence). The CDR3 covers 13 residues. CDR3 in amino acids: CASSFGTADTQYF. Supplemented by reference TRBV19 and TRBJ2-3, the full variable domain reads DGGITQSPKYLFRKEGQNVTLSCEQNLNHDAMYWYRQDPGQGLRLIYYSQIVNDFQKGDIAEGYSVSREKKESFPLTVTSAQKNPTAFYLCASSFGTADTQYFGPGTRLTVL.

V gene TRBV5-5 combines with J gene TRBJ1-2; TCRdb indicates TRBD1, and absent DNA this call remains unverified. Germline assignment: CDR1 SGHKS and CDR2 YYEKEE (reference sequence). This CDR3 has 15 amino acids. This CDR3 is CASSLEQGGAYGYTF.

The chain links TRBV4-2 to TRBJ2-5; TCRdb names TRBD1, which stays unverified in the absence of DNA. The CDR3 contains 20 residues. Germline CDR1 LGHNA, CDR2 YNFKEQ. The CDR3 sequence is CASSQEGMTGGQGSQETQYF.

The V gene is TRBV24-1, the J gene TRBJ2-1; TCRdb reports TRBD1, a call that lacks DNA to check it against. Germline V CDR1 and CDR2: KGHDR, SFDVKD. This CDR3 has 16 amino acids. CDR3 amino acids: CATSETGTGDFNEQFF.

This chain links TRBV20-1 with TRBJ2-2; TCRdb selects TRBD2, and the lack of DNA leaves this call unchecked. CDR3 length equals 18 residues. Per the germline V gene, CDR1 is DFQATT and CDR2 is SNEGSKA (reference sequence). CDR3 amino acids: CSARDPSGAGVKTGELFF.

The chain uses TRBV7-8 and TRBJ2-1. There are 15 residues in the CDR3. Germline assignment: CDR1 SGHVS and CDR2 FQNEAQ. Here the CDR3 reads CASSSLLATYNEQFF.

This chain joins TRBV28 and TRBJ2-1; the D gene TCRdb calls, TRBD1, cannot be checked with no DNA. Germline V gene lookup returns CDR1 MDHEN and CDR2 SYDVKM. The CDR3 covers 16 residues. The chain's CDR3 is CASGTGDTHSYNEQFF.

This sequence joins TRBV5-4 and TRBJ2-5; lacking DNA, the TRBD1 call made by TCRdb goes unchecked. This CDR3 has 15 amino acids. Germline lookup yields CDR1 SGHNT and CDR2 YYREEE (reference sequence). The CDR3 sequence: CASSLVGGSEETQYF.

The V and J genes are TRBV7-6 and TRBJ2-1; TCRdb reports TRBD1, a call that lacks DNA to check it against. There are 15 residues in the CDR3. Germline-derived CDR1 and CDR2 are SGHVS and FNYEAQ. The CDR3 sequence is CASSLESRRANEQFF. The entire variable domain, with the rest obtained from reference TRBV7-6 and TRBJ2-1, is as follows: GAGVSQSPRYKVTKRGQDVALRCDPISGHVSLYWYRQALGQGPEFLTYFNYEAQQDKSGLPNDRFSAERPEGSISTLTIQRTEQRDSAMYRCASSLESRRANEQFFGPGTRLTVL.

The chain combines TRBV6-2 or TRBV6-3 with TRBJ2-3; TCRdb picks TRBD2, but there is no DNA to check that call. Germline V gene sequence: CDR1 MNHEY, CDR2 SVGEGT. This CDR3 spans 21 amino acids. CDR3 protein: CASSANFLAGGFEGSTDTQYF.

This chain joins TRBV5-1 and TRBJ2-1. The CDR3 runs 12 residues. The germline gives CDR1 SGHRS, CDR2 YFSETQ. The CDR3 protein is CASSLVEDEQFF.

This chain uses TRBV9 with TRBJ2-7; TCRdb's D call, TRBD2, is unchecked because there is no DNA. The CDR3 consists of 15 residues. Germline CDR1 SGDLS, CDR2 YYNGEE. The CDR3 reads CASSVDGRRVSEQYF.

The rearrangement joins TRBV3-1 to TRBJ1-1. The CDR3 extends over 13 amino acids. The germline gives CDR1 LGHDT, CDR2 YNNKEL (reference sequence). This CDR3 reads CASSQVEYTEAFF.

This chain uses TRBV11-2 with TRBJ2-2. The CDR3 covers 15 residues. The germline CDR1 and CDR2 sequences are SGHAT and FQNNGV. The CDR3 sequence: CASSLAVANTGELFF.